The sequence of this T cell receptor beta chain was determined in a study of T cells in Graves' hyperthyroidism and ophthalmopathy. Findings and limits, study-wide: A model built on 13 V-J features separated ophthalmopathy from stable hyperthyroidism. Clonotypes that were expanded in thyroid above 0.001 mostly appeared in blood too.

Researchers amplified the TCR beta CDR3 regions from RNA transcripts. First-round RT-PCR targeting the TCR CDR3 was performed with the HTBI primer set. TCRdb re-called the multiplex PCR reads through MiXCR, storing one row per CDR3 protein. The sample includes about 480,000 distinct CDR3 sequences, 13% to 15% seen only once; the top ten take 15% to 20%. No ophthalmopathy progression within 18 months constituted stable Graves' hyperthyroidism. This CDR3 is built from 16 residues. The germline V gene has CDR1 MDHEN and CDR2 SYDVKM. After removal of 6 bases from V and 3 bases from J, the junction contained 12 bases not matched to a gene. This clonotype was detected many times. Its antigen is as yet unknown.

The sequenced material came from blood. The chain combines TRBV28 with TRBJ2-7; TRBD2 agrees at 9 bases. The TCR originated in a young woman with Graves' hyperthyroidism. The CDR3 reads CASSSLSKREVYEQYF. CDR3 in DNA: TGTGCCAGCAGCTCCCTATCGAAGCGGGAGGTCTACGAGCAGTACTTC.